These 25 T cell receptor beta chains were sequenced from one sample in a study of blood T cell repertoires in COVID-19. TCRdb keeps only in-frame clones here, not all; method: immunoSEQ multiplex PCR. The sample comprises hundreds of thousands of clones, about 70% of which are singletons, and about 3.5% rests with the top ten. Sequencing was carried out using peripheral blood. The receptor set was obtained from a woman older than 75 with acute or convalescent COVID-19.

This clone was counted once. The rearrangement joins TRBV3-1 (or the pseudogene TRBV3-2) to TRBJ1-1, with D perhaps TRBD1 (5 bases). The CDR3 contains 13 residues. V lost 2 bases, J lost 6 bases, and 10 bases lay in between. CDR1 and CDR2 (germline): LGHDT, YNNKEL (reference sequence). CDR3 coding DNA: TGTGCCAGCAGCCAACGTGGACACCCTGAAGCTTTCTTT. Translating gives CASSQRGHPEAFF.

CDR3 bases: TGTGCCACCGCGGACTGGAAGAGGGAGCAGTACTTC. Translated: CATADWKREQYF. J is TRBJ2-7 and V is TRBV2; D is perhaps TRBD2 (5 bases). The germline V and J ends were trimmed by 10 bases and 7 bases, with 17 bases remaining between them. This CDR3 has 12 residues. Germline V gene sequence: CDR1 SNHLY, CDR2 FYNNEI.

CDR3 sequence reads: CASSPTGDKNIQYF. In nucleotides, the CDR3 is TGTGCCAGCTCACCGACAGGGGACAAAAACATTCAGTACTTC. The J gene is TRBJ2-4, the V gene TRBV18; 8 bases align to TRBD1. CDR1 and CDR2 (germline): KGHSH, LQKENI. J lost 3 bases, V lost 3 bases, and 1 base had no gene match. The CDR3 has 14 amino acids.

This clone has ten or more counts. CDR3 in amino acids: CASSTDRGDYGYTF. In DNA, the CDR3 is TGCGCCAGCAGCACCGACAGGGGGGACTATGGCTACACCTTC. The gene calls are TRBV5-1 and TRBJ1-2; 9 positions match TRBD1. V lost 4 bases, J lost 3 bases, and 4 bases stayed unmatched. Germline V gives CDR1 SGHRS, CDR2 YFSETQ. CDR3 length equals 14 residues.

This clone was seen once. The rearrangement links TRBV27 to TRBJ1-6, with 7 bases fitting TRBD1. The germline gives CDR1 MNHEY, CDR2 SMNVEV (reference sequence). V lost 1 base and J lost 10; bases outside the gene matches: 10. The CDR3 spans 16 residues. This chain's CDR3 is CASSLFPRQGGSPLHF. The CDR3 DNA reads TGTGCCAGCAGTTTATTCCCCCGACAGGGCGGATCACCCCTCCACTTT.

V usage is TRBV11-2 and J usage is TRBJ2-2, with 7 bases fitting TRBD2. The CDR3 runs to 15 residues. Germline CDR1 SGHAT, CDR2 FQNNGV. V gave up 2 bases and J gave up 5 bases; unmatched junction bases: 5. CDR3 nucleotides: TGTGCCAGCAGCTTATGGACTAGAAGGACCGGGGAGCTGTTTTTT. Protein sequence: CASSLWTRRTGELFF.

The chain employs TRBV4-3 and TRBJ1-3; a weak D match, TRBD1 (6 bases). CDR1 LGHNA and CDR2 YSLEER come from the germline V gene. The V end lost 5 bases, the J end lost 3 bases, and 11 bases lay between the germline ends. The CDR3 is 14 residues long. In DNA form, the CDR3 reads TGCGCCAGCAGCGAGGGGGTAGTTGGAAACACCATATATTTT. Translation: CASSEGVVGNTIYF.

The rearrangement joins TRBV19 to TRBJ2-1; D possibly corresponds to TRBD1 (5 bases). The CDR3 loop spans 11 amino acids. Trimming left V 10 bases short and J 2 bases short, with 6 bases between. The germline V gene encodes CDR1 LNHDA and CDR2 SQIVND (reference sequence). CDR3 loop: CATTAYNEQFF. CDR3 DNA sequence: TGTGCCACGACAGCCTACAATGAGCAGTTCTTC.

This clone was seen ten or more times. The chain recombines TRBV7-3 with TRBJ2-7; D might be TRBD1 (5 bases). V lost 1 base, J lost 6 bases, and 16 bases lay in between. Per germline, CDR1 SGHTA and CDR2 FQGTGA. The CDR3 runs 15 residues. The CDR3 bases are TGTGCCAGCAGCTTAAAAGTGGCAGGGAAGGCCGAGCAGTACTTC. Its translation is CASSLKVAGKAEQYF.

This chain connects TRBV9 to TRBJ2-5; D call uncertain. This CDR3 has 13 residues. V gave up 7 bases and J gave up 0 bases, with 10 bases separating them. The germline gives CDR1 SGDLS, CDR2 YYNGEE. The CDR3 DNA is TGTGCCAGCGGCCCCGGGTACCAAGAGACCCAGTACTTC. This gives the protein CASGPGYQETQYF. Supplemented by reference TRBV9 and TRBJ2-5, the full variable domain reads DSGVTQTPKHLITATGQRVTLRCSPRSGDLSVYWYQQSLDQGLQFLIQYYNGEERAKGNILERFSAQQFPDLHSELNLSSLELGDSALYFCASGPGYQETQYFGPGTRLLVL.

This clone occurred a few times. The chain links TRBV27 to TRBJ1-2, with 11 bases fitting TRBD1. V dropped 2 bases and J dropped 5; count of bases not matched to a gene: 7. This CDR3 comprises 16 residues. Looked up from germline, CDR1 is MNHEY and CDR2 is SMNVEV (reference sequence). CDR3 sequence: CASSLLGQGASYGYTF. DNA of the CDR3: TGTGCCAGCAGTTTACTAGGACAGGGGGCGTCGTATGGCTACACCTTC.

This clone was seen ten or more times. The rearrangement uses TRBV4-1 and TRBJ1-2; 7 bases match TRBD1. This CDR3 has 13 amino acids. V lost 4 bases, J lost 8 bases, and 7 bases stayed unmatched. CDR1 is MGHRA, CDR2 YSYEKL, per germline. The chain's CDR3 is CASSRTGARGYTF. CDR3 DNA sequence: TGCGCCAGCAGCCGAACAGGGGCGCGCGGCTACACCTTC.

This clone was counted a few times. The gene calls are TRBV3-1 (or the pseudogene TRBV3-2) and TRBJ1-3; no reliable D call. Looked up from germline, CDR1 is LGHDT and CDR2 is YNNKEL (reference sequence). The length of the CDR3 is 14 residues. V shed 2 bases and J shed 4 bases, with 9 bases lying between them. This chain's CDR3 is CASSQPGSGNTIYF. For the CDR3, the DNA is TGTGCCAGCAGCCAACCGGGGTCCGGAAACACCATATATTTT.

J is TRBJ1-2 and V is TRBV2; possible D gene TRBD1, 6 bases. V lost 6 bases, J lost 2 bases, and 10 bases lay in between. The CDR3 contains 13 residues. From germline, CDR1 is SNHLY and CDR2 FYNNEI. The CDR3 region is CASRGHINYGYTF. For the CDR3, the DNA is TGTGCCAGCAGGGGACACATAAACTATGGCTACACCTTC.

This clone was observed a handful of times. The gene calls are TRBV25-1 and TRBJ1-1, with D perhaps matching TRBD1 (6 bases). The CDR3 covers 16 residues. Germline V gene sequence: CDR1 MGHDK, CDR2 SYGVNS. V lost 3 bases to trimming and J lost 0 bases, with 14 bases between them. CDR3 sequence (DNA): TGTGCCAGCAGTGATAGGGGGGGTGTCGTGAACACTGAAGCTTTCTTT. This sequence encodes CASSDRGGVVNTEAFF.

The J gene is TRBJ2-3, the V gene TRBV30; D not resolved. CDR3 size: 12 residues. The germline CDR1 and CDR2 sequences are GTSNPN and SVGIG (reference sequence). Trimming shortened V by 0 bases and J by 5 bases, and 6 bases separated the two germline ends. CDR3 loop: CAWSVEEDTQYF. Here the CDR3 DNA reads TGTGCCTGGAGTGTAGAGGAAGATACGCAGTATTTT.

The chain couples TRBV5-6 to TRBJ1-1, with 7 bases fitting TRBD1. This CDR3 is 14 amino acids long. V dropped 4 bases and J dropped 7; count of bases not matched to a gene: 10. Germline V lookup: CDR1 SGHDT, CDR2 YYEEEE. The CDR3 loop reads CASSGGQLVSEAFF. CDR3 coding DNA: TGTGCCAGCAGCGGGGGACAGCTCGTAAGTGAAGCTTTCTTT.

The V call is TRBV19, the J call TRBJ1-4, with 9 bases fitting TRBD1. From germline, CDR1 is LNHDA and CDR2 SQIVND (reference sequence). V lost 5 bases, J lost 8 bases, and 9 bases stayed unmatched. CDR3 size: 15 residues. CDR3 region: CASSLPGQGGEKLFF. The CDR3, as DNA: TGTGCCAGTAGTTTACCGGGACAGGGAGGAGAAAAACTGTTTTTT.

This chain connects TRBV2 to TRBJ2-7, with 7 nucleotides matching TRBD1. Germline CDR1 reads SNHLY; CDR2 reads FYNNEI. V was pared by 7 bases and J by 7 bases, with 10 bases of the junction left unmatched. The CDR3 consists of 13 residues. CDR3 DNA sequence: TGTGCCAGCACCCCCTGGGACAGTTGGGAGCAGTACTTC. It specifies CASTPWDSWEQYF.

This chain links TRBV12-3 or TRBV12-4 with TRBJ1-2; D unresolved. V was shortened by 8 bases and J by 2 bases, with 12 bases between the two germline ends. The CDR3 contains 13 residues. The CDR3 reads CASGETLNYGYTF. CDR3 DNA sequence: TGTGCCAGCGGGGAGACACTAAACTATGGCTACACCTTC.

The chain is built from TRBV6-2 or TRBV6-3 and TRBJ2-7, with 10 bases matching TRBD1. CDR1 MNHEY and CDR2 SVGEGT come from the germline V gene. V was clipped by 6 bases and J by 2 bases; unmatched bases: 10. CDR3 size: 16 residues. CDR3 nucleotides: TGTGCCAGCAGCTCGCTGACAGGGGGCGAAACCTACGAGCAGTACTTC. Its translation is CASSSLTGGETYEQYF.

The chain uses TRBV21-1 and TRBJ2-2; TRBD1 is the table's D call, not checked against the DNA. TRBV21-1 is deemed a pseudogene. This CDR3 contains 16 residues. CDR3 nucleotides: TGTGCCACCCGGGACAGGGGACGATCACTTACCGGGGAGCTGTTTTTT. This codes for CATRDRGRSLTGELFF.

V usage is TRBV15 and J usage is TRBJ2-7; 7 nucleotides agree with TRBD2. The length of the CDR3 is 14 residues. With V trimmed by 3 bases and J by 2 bases, 4 bases remained unmatched. CDR1 is LNHNV and CDR2 is YYDKDF in the germline V gene (reference sequence). For the CDR3, the DNA is TGTGCCACCAGCAGCGTGAGCGGGACCTACGAGCAGTACTTC. This sequence encodes CATSSVSGTYEQYF. Full variable domain (missing parts from reference TRBV15 and TRBJ2-7): DAMVIQNPRYQVTQFGKPVTLSCSQTLNHNVMYWYQQKSSQAPKLLFHYYDKDFNNEADTPDNFQSRRPNTSFCFLDIRSPGLGDTAMYLCATSSVSGTYEQYFGPGTRLTVT.

The chain has TRBV6-5 and TRBJ2-1; 13 bases line up with TRBD2. Per germline, CDR1 MNHEY and CDR2 SVGAGI. The junction had 4 bases not matched to a gene; V was cut back by 4 bases and J by 7 bases. This CDR3 has 15 amino acids. CDR3 residues: CASSWGTSGENEQFF. The DNA of the CDR3 is TGTGCCAGCAGTTGGGGGACTAGCGGGGAGAATGAGCAGTTCTTC.

This clone has just a few counts. The chain employs TRBV2 and TRBJ2-1; 7 bases align to TRBD1. V lost 4 bases and J lost 6; bases outside the gene matches: 6. This CDR3 has 14 amino acids. Germline CDR1 and CDR2: SNHLY and FYNNEI. This CDR3 is CASSGQGRGNEQFF. DNA for the CDR3: TGTGCCAGCAGTGGACAGGGACGGGGCAATGAGCAGTTCTTC.